Shown below are 15 T cell receptor beta chains from a single sample sequenced in a study of blood T cell repertoires in COVID-19. Only in-frame clones appear in the TCRdb table, and some are missing; sequencing was by immunoSEQ multiplex PCR. The sample has 64,000 or so clones, 86% seen once. Sequenced sample: peripheral blood. These receptors were collected from a man aged 35 to 55 with acute or convalescent COVID-19.

The rearrangement joins TRBV18 to TRBJ2-3, with D perhaps matching TRBD1 (6 bases). Between the trimmed V and J ends, which lost 4 bases and 7 bases, there was a span of 15 bases. The CDR3 has 14 residues. Looked up from germline, CDR1 is KGHSH and CDR2 is LQKENI. The DNA for the CDR3 is TGTGCCAGCTCACTCACAGGGAGTGGGAATACGCAGTATTTT. Amino acid sequence: CASSLTGSGNTQYF.

This chain links TRBV14 with TRBJ2-3, with 8 bases identical to TRBD2. Germline values: CDR1 SGHDN, CDR2 FVKESK. The J segment lost 2 bases and the V segment lost 4 bases, leaving 2 bases of the junction unmatched. The CDR3 covers 14 residues. The DNA of the CDR3 is TGTGCCAGCAGCCTAGCGGGACTCACAGATACGCAGTATTTT. Encoded protein: CASSLAGLTDTQYF.

The chain recombines TRBV2 with TRBJ1-2, with TRBD1 matching 11 bases. CDR3 length: 15 residues. V dropped 5 bases and J dropped 7; count of bases not matched to a gene: 9. The germline gives CDR1 SNHLY, CDR2 FYNNEI. This CDR3 reads CASSLGQGALSGYTF. DNA of the CDR3: TGTGCCAGCAGTCTTGGACAGGGGGCGTTGAGTGGCTACACCTTC.

V usage is TRBV19 and J usage is TRBJ2-3; a weak D match, TRBD2 (5 bases). V lost 7 bases and J 4 bases, leaving 15 bases between the germline ends. This CDR3 spans 14 amino acids. From germline, CDR1 is LNHDA and CDR2 SQIVND (reference sequence). The CDR3 region has the DNA TGTGCCAGTAAAAAGCGGCCCAGCTCAGATACGCAGTATTTT. Encoded protein: CASKKRPSSDTQYF.

The gene calls are TRBV6-5 and TRBJ2-5, with 9 positions matching TRBD2. The germline V gene encodes CDR1 MNHEY and CDR2 SVGAGI. Trimming at V came to 7 bases and at J to 5 bases, leaving 11 bases not matched to a gene. The CDR3 has 15 residues. The chain's CDR3 is CASTGAGLALETQYF. CDR3 bases: TGTGCCAGCACGGGGGCAGGACTAGCGCTGGAGACCCAGTACTTC.

The J gene is TRBJ2-7, the V gene TRBV12-3 or TRBV12-4, with D possibly TRBD2 on 6 matching bases. V lost 6 bases to trimming and J lost 4 bases, with 10 bases between them. The CDR3 totals 12 residues. Here the CDR3 reads CASRQEGYEQYF. As DNA, the CDR3 is TGTGCCAGCAGACAGGAGGGGTACGAGCAGTACTTC.

J is TRBJ2-1 and V is TRBV7-9; 9 bases fit TRBD2. V gave up 4 bases and J gave up 8 bases; unmatched junction bases: 12. In germline, CDR1 is SEHNR, CDR2 FQNEAQ (reference sequence). The CDR3 consists of 16 residues. The CDR3 nucleotides are TGTGCCAGCAGCTCCTACGGTTGGCGGGGGGGCGATGAGCAGTTCTTC. Its translation is CASSSYGWRGGDEQFF.

The rearrangement uses TRBV5-1 and TRBJ1-1, with 7 nucleotides matching TRBD1. CDR1 SGHRS and CDR2 YFSETQ come from the germline V gene. Trimming cost V 1 base and J 1 base; bases outside gene matches: 4. The length of the CDR3 is 15 residues. CDR3 DNA sequence: TGCGCCAGCAGCTTGTTGGGGACAGAGAACACTGAAGCTTTCTTT. Translation gives CASSLLGTENTEAFF. Complete variable domain (other parts from reference TRBV5-1 and TRBJ1-1): KAGVTQTPRYLIKTRGQQVTLSCSPISGHRSVSWYQQTPGQGLQFLFEYFSETQRNKGNFPGRFSGRQFSNSRSEMNVSTLELGDSALYLCASSLLGTENTEAFFGQGTRLTVV.

The J gene is TRBJ2-1, the V gene TRBV11-3; D may be TRBD2 (7 bases). CDR1 is SGHNT, CDR2 YENEEA, per germline. The CDR3 is 15 residues long. Trimming took off 7 bases at V and 6 bases at J, with 19 bases between the two ends. The CDR3 nucleotides read TGTGCCAGCACCCTATCCGGGGGGCCGGCCAATGAGCAGTTCTTC. Its translation: CASTLSGGPANEQFF.

This chain uses TRBV5-1 with TRBJ2-2; TRBD1 matches at 9 bases. Germline assignment: CDR1 SGHRS and CDR2 YFSETQ. The CDR3 runs 18 residues. V trimming: 4 bases; J trimming: 0 bases; junction bases outside the gene matches: 10. The CDR3 DNA is TGCGCCAGCAGCCCAAATGGACAGGGGAGCTCGAACACCGGGGAGCTGTTTTTT. Encoded protein: CASSPNGQGSSNTGELFF. Based on the CDR3 plus reference TRBV5-1 and TRBJ2-2, the full variable domain is KAGVTQTPRYLIKTRGQQVTLSCSPISGHRSVSWYQQTPGQGLQFLFEYFSETQRNKGNFPGRFSGRQFSNSRSEMNVSTLELGDSALYLCASSPNGQGSSNTGELFFGEGSRLTVL.

The genes are TRBV11-3 and TRBJ2-2; D gene uncertain. CDR1 and CDR2 (germline): SGHNT, YENEEA. Trimming removed 6 bases from V and 2 bases from J, with 7 bases in between. The CDR3 loop spans 13 amino acids. CDR3 protein: CASRGGNTGELFF. CDR3 DNA sequence: TGTGCCAGCAGAGGCGGAAACACCGGGGAGCTGTTTTTT.

The chain combines TRBV6-5 with TRBJ1-2; D call uncertain. The CDR3 runs 14 residues. The ends were cut back, 3 bases at V and 0 bases at J, with 8 bases in the middle. From germline, CDR1 is MNHEY and CDR2 SVGAGI. This CDR3 is CASSYSATNYGYTF. CDR3 bases: TGTGCCAGCAGTTATTCAGCGACTAACTATGGCTACACCTTC.

The V and J genes are TRBV18 and TRBJ1-2; 9 nucleotides match TRBD1. The V gene end was trimmed by 3 bases and the J gene end by 4 bases; junction bases not matched to a gene: 3. Germline CDR1 KGHSH, CDR2 LQKENI. This CDR3 region has 14 residues. CDR3 DNA sequence: TGTGCCAGCTCACCGGACAGGGGTGGCTATGGCTACACCTTC. Protein product: CASSPDRGGYGYTF.

The gene calls are TRBV14 and TRBJ2-5; 8 bases map to TRBD2. This CDR3 contains 16 residues. The V gene end was trimmed by 2 bases and the J gene end by 4 bases; junction bases not matched to a gene: 9. Germline V lookup: CDR1 SGHDN, CDR2 FVKESK. The CDR3 nucleotides are TGTGCCAGCAGCCAAACGGCGGGGGGTTCCGGAGAGACCCAGTACTTC. This gives the protein CASSQTAGGSGETQYF.

The genes are TRBV18 and TRBJ2-1; TRBD2 matches 10 bases. Germline CDR1 KGHSH, CDR2 LQKENI. The CDR3 sequence is 19 residues long. J gave up 4 bases and V 0 bases, and 12 bases lay outside the gene matches. CDR3 DNA sequence: TGTGCCAGCTCACCACCTGATAAAATTAGCGGGGGGTCGTACAATGAGCAGTTCTTC. Residues: CASSPPDKISGGSYNEQFF.